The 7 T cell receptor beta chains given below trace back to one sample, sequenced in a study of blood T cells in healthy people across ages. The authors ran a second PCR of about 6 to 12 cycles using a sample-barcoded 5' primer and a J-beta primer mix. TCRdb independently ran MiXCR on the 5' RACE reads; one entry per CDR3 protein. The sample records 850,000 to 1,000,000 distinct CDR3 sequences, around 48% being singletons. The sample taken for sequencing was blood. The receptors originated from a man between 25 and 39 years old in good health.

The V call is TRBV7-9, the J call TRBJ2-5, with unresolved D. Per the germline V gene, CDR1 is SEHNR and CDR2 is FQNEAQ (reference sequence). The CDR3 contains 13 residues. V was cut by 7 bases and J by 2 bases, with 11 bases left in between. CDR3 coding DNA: TGTGCCAGCACCCGAGACGTGCAAGAGACCCAGTACTTC. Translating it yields CASTRDVQETQYF.

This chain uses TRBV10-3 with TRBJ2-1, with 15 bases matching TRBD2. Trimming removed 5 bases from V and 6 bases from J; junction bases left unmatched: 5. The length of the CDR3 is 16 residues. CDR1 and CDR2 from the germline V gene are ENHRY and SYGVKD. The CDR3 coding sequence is TGTGCCATCAGTTCCGGGACTAGCGGGGGGACCAATGAGCAGTTCTTC. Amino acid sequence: CAISSGTSGGTNEQFF.

CDR3 region: CASGRTGAKNIQYF. The CDR3 bases are TGTGCCAGCGGTCGGACAGGAGCCAAAAACATTCAGTACTTC. V and J are TRBV7-9 and TRBJ2-4; 7 nucleotides agree with TRBD1. The CDR3 spans 14 residues. After removal of 8 bases from V and 0 bases from J, the junction contained 4 bases not matched to a gene. The germline V gene has CDR1 SEHNR and CDR2 FQNEAQ (reference sequence).

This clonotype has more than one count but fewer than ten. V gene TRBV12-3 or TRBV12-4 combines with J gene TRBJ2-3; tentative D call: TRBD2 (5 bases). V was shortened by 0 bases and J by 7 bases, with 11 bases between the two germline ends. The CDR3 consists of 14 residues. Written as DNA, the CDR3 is TGTGCCAGCAGTTTAGCCCAGACTACTAATACGCAGTATTTT. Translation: CASSLAQTTNTQYF.

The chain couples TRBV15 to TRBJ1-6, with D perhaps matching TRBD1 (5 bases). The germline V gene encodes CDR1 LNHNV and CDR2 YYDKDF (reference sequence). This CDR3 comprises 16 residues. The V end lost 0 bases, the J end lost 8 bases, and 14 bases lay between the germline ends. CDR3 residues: CATSRDTAGKHSPLHF. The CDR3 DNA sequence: TGTGCCACCAGCAGAGATACGGCAGGGAAGCATTCACCCCTCCACTTT.

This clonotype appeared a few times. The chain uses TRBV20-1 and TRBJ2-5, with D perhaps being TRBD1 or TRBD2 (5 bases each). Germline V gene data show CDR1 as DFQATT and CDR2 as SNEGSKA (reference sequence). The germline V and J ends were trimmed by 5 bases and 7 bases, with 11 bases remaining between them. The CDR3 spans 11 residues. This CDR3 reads CSALTRGTQYF. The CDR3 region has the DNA TGCAGTGCTCTCACTAGGGGGACCCAGTACTTC.

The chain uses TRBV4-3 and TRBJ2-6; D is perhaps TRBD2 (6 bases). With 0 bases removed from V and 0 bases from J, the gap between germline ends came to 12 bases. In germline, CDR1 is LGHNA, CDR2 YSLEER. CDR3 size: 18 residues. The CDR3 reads CASSQDPEGTSGANVLTF. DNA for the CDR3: TGCGCCAGCAGCCAAGATCCGGAGGGGACCTCTGGGGCCAACGTCCTGACTTTC.